This TCR beta chain was obtained from a study of CD8 T cells in Susac syndrome. Sequencing targeted TCR beta in blood CD8+ and CD4+ T cells. While CD8+ and CD4+ T cells were isolated negatively, TEMRA cells were enriched by FACS. An input of roughly 0.5 to 1 ug of RNA was subjected to reverse transcription using random hexamers. immunoSEQ multiplex PCR amplified TCR beta CDR3 across 54 Vbeta, 13 Jbeta. In TCRdb, the immunoSEQ multiplex PCR reads were re-called with MiXCR into one record per CDR3 protein. The sample records roughly 130,000 distinct CDR3 sequences, over 90% being singletons. The CDR3 is 15 amino acids. V lost 1 base and J lost 1; bases outside the gene matches: 2. CDR1 and CDR2 from the germline V gene are MGHRA and YSYEKL.

The TCR originated in a human donor in good health. The source material was CD4+ T cells from PBMCs. This chain joins TRBV4-1 and TRBJ1-1; TRBD1 agrees at 8 bases. Here the CDR3 DNA reads TGCGCCAGCAGCCAAGGGGACAGGCCGAACACTGAAGCTTTCTTT. As protein: CASSQGDRPNTEAFF.